This T cell receptor beta chain came from a study of lymphopenia after photon versus proton radiotherapy. Trimming stripped 3 bases from V and 0 bases from J, with 18 bases between. Germline lookup yields CDR1 SEHNR and CDR2 FQNEAQ (reference sequence). This CDR3 region has 19 residues. The data were produced by immunoSEQ multiplex PCR, yet TCRdb's version contains in-frame clones alone and is incomplete. The data show under 35,000 clones, 75% to 90% seen once. Source: peripheral blood, taken from a patient treated with proton-based radiotherapy. The TCR was taken from a woman in her 70s with pancreatic cancer. This chain uses TRBV7-9 with TRBJ2-6, with D perhaps matching TRBD1 or TRBD2 (6 bases each). The CDR3 protein is CASSLGGPGRLSGANVLTF. The CDR3 DNA sequence: TGTGCCAGCAGCTTGGGGGGCCCGGGACGCCTCTCTGGGGCCAACGTCCTGACTTTC.